These 25 T cell receptor beta chains were sequenced from one sample in a study of T-cell reconstitution after alpha-beta-depleted transplantation in children. The study's findings and limits: After one year, T-cell counts and TCRbeta diversity mostly came from new T cells.

Unique molecular identifiers were built into the TCRbeta library. TCRdb analysed the PCR reads with MiXCR anew, one entry per CDR3 protein. The sample holds some 300,000 distinct CDR3 sequences, roughly 7.8% seen once. Which antigens these TCRs recognize remains unknown. The source material was peripheral blood, sampled 360 days after TCRalphabeta/CD19-depleted stem cell transplant. These receptor sequences come from a female patient aged 2-9 years who had a stem cell transplant for Fanconi anemia, so the T cells may come from the graft donor.

At least ten counts were recorded for this clonotype. V gene TRBV29-1 combines with J gene TRBJ2-5; D is uncertain. CDR3 size: 11 residues. Deletions cut 5 bases from V and 2 bases from J, with 6 bases between. Germline CDR1 is SQVTM and CDR2 is ANQGSEA. CDR3 bases: TGCAGCGTTTCCAAGCAAGAGACCCAGTACTTC. Translated: CSVSKQETQYF.

This clonotype came up many times. The chain links TRBV14 to TRBJ2-7; 14 positions match TRBD2. The CDR3 loop spans 16 amino acids. The V segment lost 1 base and the J segment 2 bases; nucleotides outside the gene matches: 1. Germline CDR1 is SGHDN and CDR2 is FVKESK. The CDR3 reads CASSQGLAGGPYEQYF. In DNA form, the CDR3 reads TGTGCCAGCAGCCAAGGACTAGCGGGAGGGCCCTACGAGCAGTACTTC.

This clonotype was seen at least ten times. This rearrangement joins TRBV29-1 to TRBJ2-4; TRBD2 matches at 9 bases. Germline loops: CDR1 SQVTM, CDR2 ANQGSEA. The CDR3 has 13 amino acids. V lost 6 bases to trimming and J lost 9 bases; unmatched junction nucleotides: 9. CDR3 DNA sequence: TGCAGCGTGCGGGGGGGCCAATTTGGCATTCAGTACTTC. It yields the protein CSVRGGQFGIQYF.

Written as DNA, the CDR3 is TGTGCCAGCAGCTTAGAAGGACACGGGAATTCACCCCTCCACTTT. Protein: CASSLEGHGNSPLHF. The chain joins TRBV13 to TRBJ1-6; the D gene is possibly TRBD1 (5 bases). V shed 1 base and J shed 7 bases, with 11 bases lying between them. CDR3 length equals 15 residues. Germline V gene sequence: CDR1 PRHDT, CDR2 FYEKMQ (reference sequence).

This clonotype was recorded at least ten times. The chain employs TRBV7-9 and TRBJ1-1, with 8 bases lining up with TRBD1. This CDR3 region has 15 residues. V shed 4 bases and J 0 bases; nucleotides not matched to a gene: 4. Per germline, CDR1 SEHNR and CDR2 FQNEAQ (reference sequence). CDR3 region: CASSSGQGVNTEAFF. CDR3 DNA sequence: TGTGCCAGCAGCTCCGGACAGGGAGTGAACACTGAAGCTTTCTTT. The full variable domain, in which reference TRBV7-9 and TRBJ1-1 provide the parts outside the CDR3, is DTGVSQNPRHKITKRGQNVTFRCDPISEHNRLYWYRQTLGQGPEFLTYFQNEAQLEKSRLLSDRFSAERPKGSFSTLEIQRTEQGDSAMYLCASSSGQGVNTEAFFGQGTRLTVV.

Ten or more counts support this clonotype. J is TRBJ2-1 and V is TRBV20-1; 7 bases map to TRBD2. In germline, CDR1 is DFQATT, CDR2 SNEGSKA (reference sequence). The ends lost 3 bases at V and 9 bases at J; junction bases unmatched: 11. The CDR3 runs to 14 residues. CDR3 in DNA: TGCAGTGCTAGGGCCCGACTAGCAATATCTGAGCAGTTCTTC. It specifies CSARARLAISEQFF.

This clonotype was counted only a few times. The rearrangement uses TRBV3-1 and TRBJ1-1; D uncertain. Trimming left V 1 base short and J 5 bases short, with 11 bases between. This CDR3 has 14 residues. From germline, CDR1 is LGHDT and CDR2 YNNKEL (reference sequence). The CDR3 DNA is TGTGCCAGCAGCCAAGCCCCAGGTGGGACTGAAGCTTTCTTT. Translated: CASSQAPGGTEAFF.

This clonotype was seen at least ten times. This rearrangement joins TRBV7-2 to TRBJ2-1, with 8 bases lining up with TRBD1. CDR3 length: 13 residues. Looked up from germline, CDR1 is SGHTA and CDR2 is FQGNSA. Trimming took 5 bases from V and 6 from J; bases not matched to a gene: 3. DNA of the CDR3: TGTGCCAGCAGCGAAACAGGGGGCAATGAGCAGTTCTTC. It encodes CASSETGGNEQFF.

This clonotype was seen only a few times. The chain is built from TRBV28 and TRBJ2-7; TRBD2 matches 7 bases. CDR1 MDHEN and CDR2 SYDVKM come from the germline V gene. V gave up 6 bases and J gave up 0 bases; unmatched junction bases: 5. The CDR3 totals 14 residues. CDR3 bases: TGTGCCAGCAGAGAAGCGGGGATCTCCTACGAGCAGTACTTC. This translates into CASREAGISYEQYF. The full variable domain, rest sourced from reference TRBV28 and TRBJ2-7, is DVKVTQSSRYLVKRTGEKVFLECVQDMDHENMFWYRQDPGLGLRLIYFSYDVKMKEKGDIPEGYSVSREKKERFSLILESASTNQTSMYLCASREAGISYEQYFGPGTRLTVT.

This clonotype was seen only a few times. The V call is TRBV6-2 or TRBV6-3, the J call TRBJ2-3; no definite D call. V lost 1 base and J lost 8, with 7 bases in between. This CDR3 is 12 amino acids long. The V gene's germline CDR1 is MNHEY and CDR2 SVGEGT. CDR3 protein: CASSYLVATQYF. DNA for the CDR3: TGTGCCAGCAGTTACTTAGTGGCTACGCAGTATTTT.

The table lists this clonotype with many counts. The rearrangement joins TRBV7-9 to TRBJ2-5, with 10 bases aligning to TRBD2. Germline V gene sequence: CDR1 SEHNR, CDR2 FQNEAQ (reference sequence). The junction had 6 bases not matched to a gene; V was cut back by 7 bases and J by 4 bases. This CDR3 is 14 amino acids long. CDR3 amino acids: CASIDLAGGETQYF. In nucleotides, the CDR3 is TGTGCCAGCATAGATTTAGCGGGAGGAGAGACCCAGTACTTC.

This clonotype was picked up many times. This chain joins TRBV5-1 and TRBJ2-3; D tentatively fits TRBD1 or TRBD2 (5 bases each). Germline V lookup: CDR1 SGHRS, CDR2 YFSETQ. This CDR3 is built from 16 residues. The ends were cut back, 4 bases at V and 0 bases at J, with 15 bases in the middle. CDR3 DNA: TGCGCCAGCAGCGACGACTGGGGACCTAGCACAGATACGCAGTATTTT. The encoded protein is CASSDDWGPSTDTQYF.

This clonotype was seen repeatedly, ten times or more. The chain is built from TRBV3-1 and TRBJ2-6; D gene unclear. Trimming stripped 3 bases from V and 3 bases from J, with 0 bases between. Germline lookup yields CDR1 LGHDT and CDR2 YNNKEL (reference sequence). The CDR3 length is 12 residues. The CDR3 region is CASSHGANVLTF. For the CDR3, the DNA is TGTGCCAGCAGCCATGGGGCCAACGTCCTGACTTTC.

This clonotype was recorded many times. The J gene is TRBJ1-1, the V gene TRBV7-6; the D is unclear. This CDR3 is 13 amino acids long. Germline V lookup: CDR1 SGHVS, CDR2 FNYEAQ. V lost 1 base and J lost 3, with 6 bases in between. The CDR3 region is CASSLVRDTEAFF. The CDR3 DNA is TGTGCCAGCAGCTTAGTACGCGACACTGAAGCTTTCTTT.

This chain uses TRBV5-1 with TRBJ2-7, with a tentative D call TRBD1 (6 bases). V lost 4 bases and J 7 bases, leaving 24 bases between the germline ends. Germline assignment: CDR1 SGHRS and CDR2 YFSETQ. CDR3 length: 16 amino acids. The CDR3 coding sequence is TGCGCCAGCAGCACGGTCTCAGGGGCCGTCTATAGTGAGCAGTACTTC. It codes for CASSTVSGAVYSEQYF.

This clonotype was counted ten times or more. The chain is built from TRBV28 and TRBJ2-3, with 12 bases lining up with TRBD2. CDR1 and CDR2 from the germline V gene are MDHEN and SYDVKM. The CDR3 contains 17 residues. The junction had 7 bases not matched to a gene; V was cut back by 3 bases and J by 3 bases. The CDR3 protein is CASSFHIGLAGTDTQYF. The CDR3 region has the DNA TGTGCCAGCAGTTTCCACATCGGACTAGCGGGGACAGATACGCAGTATTTT.

The table lists this clonotype with many counts. The chain links TRBV5-5 to TRBJ1-1; D remains unclear. Germline V gene data show CDR1 as SGHKS and CDR2 as YYEKEE (reference sequence). V lost 3 bases, J lost 0 bases, and 6 bases lay in between. The length of the CDR3 is 13 residues. CDR3 sequence reads: CASSYLMNTEAFF. The CDR3 DNA is TGTGCCAGCAGCTACCTGATGAACACTGAAGCTTTCTTT.

J is TRBJ1-1 and V is TRBV6-5; D is perhaps TRBD1 (5 bases). The V gene lost 6 bases and the J gene lost 7 bases, with 12 bases spanning the gap. The CDR3 spans 12 residues. Germline V gene data show CDR1 as MNHEY and CDR2 as SVGAGI. CDR3 region: CASSLSGLEAFF. DNA for the CDR3: TGTGCCAGCAGCCTTTCGGGGCTTGAAGCTTTCTTT.

This clonotype came up many times. Written as DNA, the CDR3 is TGTGCCAGCAGGGGACTAGCGGGAGACCTTAGCACAGATACGCAGTATTTT. It yields the protein CASRGLAGDLSTDTQYF. The chain links TRBV6-1 to TRBJ2-3; 14 bases fit TRBD2. Germline V gives CDR1 MNHNS, CDR2 SASEGT. The J segment lost 0 bases and the V segment lost 6 bases, leaving 5 bases of the junction unmatched. The CDR3 extends over 17 amino acids.

This clonotype was seen only a few times. The gene calls are TRBV13 and TRBJ2-7, with D perhaps matching TRBD1 (5 bases). The CDR3 sequence is 14 residues long. From germline, CDR1 is PRHDT and CDR2 FYEKMQ (reference sequence). The germline V and J ends were trimmed by 1 base and 2 bases, with 9 bases remaining between them. CDR3 sequence reads: CASSLEGLAYEQYF. The CDR3 DNA is TGTGCCAGCAGCTTAGAGGGGTTGGCCTACGAGCAGTACTTC.

This clonotype was detected only a few times. The V and J genes are TRBV6-1 and TRBJ2-5, with 7 bases identical to TRBD2. The germline CDR1 and CDR2 sequences are MNHNS and SASEGT. The CDR3 has 15 residues. With 6 bases clipped from V and 6 bases from J, the junction kept 13 bases outside the gene matches. The CDR3, as DNA: TGTGCCAGCAGCCGTACCAGCGGGGCGGTTAAGACCCAGTACTTC. Its protein is CASSRTSGAVKTQYF.

V is TRBV12-3 or TRBV12-4 and J is TRBJ2-5; TRBD1 is a possible D gene (5 bases). V dropped 6 bases and J dropped 13 bases, with 21 bases sitting between them. This CDR3 contains 13 residues. CDR3 DNA: TGTGCCAGCAGCTCGCACTTAGGGGCAGAGCCGTACTTC. The encoded protein is CASSSHLGAEPYF.

This clonotype has ten or more counts. The rearrangement links TRBV20-1 to TRBJ2-1; a possible D gene is TRBD2 (6 bases). Per the germline V gene, CDR1 is DFQATT and CDR2 is SNEGSKA (reference sequence). V was shortened by 6 bases and J by 0 bases, with 12 bases between the two germline ends. The CDR3 extends over 14 amino acids. Here the CDR3 DNA reads TGCAGTGCAGCGGGTGGAAGCTCCTACAATGAGCAGTTCTTC. This codes for CSAAGGSSYNEQFF.

In its sample, this clonotype was seen a few times. The chain couples TRBV7-8 to TRBJ1-1, with TRBD1 as a possible D gene (6 bases). CDR3 length: 16 residues. Germline CDR1 reads SGHVS; CDR2 reads FQNEAQ. Trimming removed 1 base from V and 0 bases from J, with 12 bases in between. In DNA form, the CDR3 reads TGTGCCAGCAGCTTAGGGGGGGGCGTTATGAACACTGAAGCTTTCTTT. It is translated as CASSLGGGVMNTEAFF.

There are many counts of this clonotype. The gene calls are TRBV2 and TRBJ2-1; 10 bases are shared with TRBD1. CDR1 and CDR2 (germline): SNHLY, FYNNEI. This CDR3 has 14 residues. V shed 8 bases, J shed 8 bases, and the junction held 9 bases outside the gene matches. The CDR3 region has the DNA TGTGCCAGCTGGCGAGGACAGGGGGTTGATGAGCAGTTCTTC. Encoded protein: CASWRGQGVDEQFF.